These T cell receptor beta chains were read from a single sample in a study of somatic mutations in cytotoxic T cells in rheumatoid arthritis. Libraries were prepared by immunoSEQ multiplex PCR; TCRdb keeps only in-frame clonotypes and omits some of them. The sample yields some 13,000 clones, roughly 80% seen once. Sequencing was performed on CD8+ T cells sorted from blood. The source of these receptors is an adult with rheumatoid arthritis. The CDR3 runs from the conserved cysteine through the conserved F or W. The D gene is left open where the match is weak. A row's size may be missing; if present it is once, few, many or a size class.

>17|TRBJ2-2|NA|TRBV7-9|NA
TGTGCCAGCAGCCACCCACTTTTTAGCGGAGACACCGGGGAGCTGTTTTTT
CASSHPLFSGDTGELFF
>11|TRBJ2-3|NA|TRBV7-9|NA
TGTGCCAGCAGCTTCGGAGATACGCAGTATTTT
CASSFGDTQYF
>15|TRBJ2-5|NA|TRBV6-1|NA
TGTGCCAGCAGTGAAGAGGTGGGGACTCAAGAGACCCAGTACTTC
CASSEEVGTQETQYF
>14|TRBJ1-3|NA|TRBV4-1|NA
TGCGCCAGCTCGACAGCCTTCTCTGGAAACACCATATATTTT
CASSTAFSGNTIYF
>10|TRBJ1-1|NA|TRBV19|NA
TGCCTCGGGGAAGACACTGAAGCTTTCTTT
CLGEDTEAFF
>13|TRBJ2-1|NA|TRBV6-1|NA
TGTGCCACTTCCAAGGCGGGACGCAATGAGCAGTTCTTC
CATSKAGRNEQFF
>15|TRBJ2-1|NA|TRBV6-4|TRBD2
TGTGCCAGCAGTCCGGGACTAGCGGGGTACAATGAGCAGTTCTTC
CASSPGLAGYNEQFF
>14|TRBJ2-7|NA|TRBV11-3|TRBD2
TGTGCCAGCAGCTTAGATACTAGCGATTACGAGCAGTACTTC
CASSLDTSDYEQYF
>14|TRBJ2-1|NA|TRBV11-3|NA
TGTGCCAGCAGCTTAGGAGGATATAGTGGTGAGCAGTTCTTC
CASSLGGYSGEQFF
>12|TRBJ2-1|NA|TRBV2|NA
TGTGCCAGCAGTGCTAACCAAAGGGAGCAGTTCTTC
CASSANQREQFF
>15|TRBJ1-2|NA|TRBV7-6|NA
TGTGCCAGCAGCTTAGATAGTGACACCCACTATGGCTACACCTTC
CASSLDSDTHYGYTF
>15|TRBJ2-5|NA|TRBV6-1|NA
TGTGCCAGCAGTGACAGGGTGGGGGAAGGAGAGACCCAGTACTTC
CASSDRVGEGETQYF
>15|TRBJ1-2|once|TRBV27|TRBD1
TGTGCCAGCAGTTTATCGGGGACAGGGGGCTCTGGCTACACCTTC
CASSLSGTGGSGYTF
>8|TRBJ2-5|NA|TRBV10-1|NA
TGCGCCATAAAGACCCAGTACTTC
CAIKTQYF
>12|TRBJ2-2|NA|TRBV7-9|NA
TGTGCCAGCGACGGGGGAGCCGGGGAGCTGTTTTTT
CASDGGAGELFF
>13|TRBJ2-7|NA|TRBV27|TRBD1
TGTGCCAGCAGTTCGGGACAGGGCTACGAGCAGTACTTC
CASSSGQGYEQYF
>15|TRBJ1-5|once|TRBV7-9|NA
TGTGCCAGCAGCTTAGCAGGGGCGGGCAATCAGCCCCAGCATTTT
CASSLAGAGNQPQHF
>15|TRBJ1-5|NA|TRBV7-9|NA
TGTGCCAGCAGCTTTTCCCGGGGGGGGCATCAGCCCCAGCATTTT
CASSFSRGGHQPQHF
>15|TRBJ2-3|NA|TRBV11-2|NA
TGTGCCAGCAGCTTACCGGGGCTACTCACAGATACGCAGTATTTT
CASSLPGLLTDTQYF
>17|TRBJ2-2|NA|TRBV5-1|TRBD2
TGCGCCAGCAGCCCCAGACTAGCGGGAGAGGTCACCGGGGAGCTGTTTTTT
CASSPRLAGEVTGELFF
>13|TRBJ2-7|NA|TRBV5-1|NA
TGCGCCAGCAGCTGGGACCAAACCTACGAGCAGTACTTC
CASSWDQTYEQYF
>14|TRBJ1-2|NA|TRBV11-2|NA
TGTGCCAGCAGCTTATCTGGGGAAAACTATGGCTACACCTTC
CASSLSGENYGYTF
>12|TRBJ2-1|NA|TRBV7-9|TRBD2
TGTGCCAGCAGCCAGGCGGAGCGGGGGCAGTTCTTC
CASSQAERGQFF
>12|TRBJ2-1|NA|TRBV28|NA
TGTGCCAGCAGCCCCGGCGGGGTAGAGCAGTTCTTC
CASSPGGVEQFF
>16|TRBJ2-1|NA|TRBV7-9|NA
TGTGCCAGCAGCTTTAGCACCAACCCCACCTACAATGAGCAGTTCTTC
CASSFSTNPTYNEQFF
>16|TRBJ1-4|NA|TRBV11-2|NA
TGTGCCAGCAGCTTAGAGGTCGGGGGTTTAAATGAAAAACTGTTTTTT
CASSLEVGGLNEKLFF
>12|TRBJ1-1|NA|TRBV7-9|NA
TGTGCCAGCAGTGACACTAACACTGAAGCTTTCTTT
CASSDTNTEAFF
>10|TRBJ2-7|NA|TRBV6-1|NA
TGTGCCAGCCACAGCTACGAGCAGTACTTC
CASHSYEQYF
>15|TRBJ2-5|once|TRBV5-1|NA
TGCGCCAGCAGTTCCCAGACTACTCCCCAAGAGACCCAGTACTTC
CASSSQTTPQETQYF
>14|TRBJ2-7|NA|TRBV4-1|TRBD2
TGCGCCAGCAGCCAAGACGGGAGGGTCTACGAGCAGTACTTC
CASSQDGRVYEQYF
>18|TRBJ2-3|NA|TRBV5-1|TRBD2
TGCGCCAGCAGCTTCTACCCGTCAGCGGGACGGAGCACAGATACGCAGTATTTT
CASSFYPSAGRSTDTQYF
>14|TRBJ2-7|NA|TRBV7-8|NA
TGTGCCAGCAGCTTAGGGGGGGCGGGCTACGAGCAGTACTTC
CASSLGGAGYEQYF
>12|TRBJ2-7|NA|TRBV19|NA
TGTGCCAGTAGTATAGGGGGCTACGAGCAGTACTTC
CASSIGGYEQYF
>16|TRBJ2-3|NA|TRBV7-9|TRBD1
TGTGCCAGCAGCTCCGGGGGCAGGGGGCTACAAGATACGCAGTATTTT
CASSSGGRGLQDTQYF
>14|TRBJ2-2|NA|TRBV7-6|NA
TGTGCCAGCAGCGCGGGACCCAACACCGGGGAGCTGTTTTTT
CASSAGPNTGELFF
>15|TRBJ1-4|NA|TRBV27|TRBD1
TGTGCCAGCAGTCCATACAGGGGGTACGGTGAAAAACTGTTTTTT
CASSPYRGYGEKLFF
>12|TRBJ2-7|NA|TRBV5-1|NA
TGCGCCAGCAGCTTGGAGGGGTACGAGCAGTACTTC
CASSLEGYEQYF
>13|TRBJ2-7|NA|TRBV10-3|TRBD1
TGTGCCACTTCCGGGACAGGGGCCTACGAGCAGTACTTC
CATSGTGAYEQYF
>14|TRBJ1-1|NA|TRBV27|NA
TGTGCCACTTCCCCCGTGGGGCGGACCACTGAAGCTTTCTTT
CATSPVGRTTEAFF